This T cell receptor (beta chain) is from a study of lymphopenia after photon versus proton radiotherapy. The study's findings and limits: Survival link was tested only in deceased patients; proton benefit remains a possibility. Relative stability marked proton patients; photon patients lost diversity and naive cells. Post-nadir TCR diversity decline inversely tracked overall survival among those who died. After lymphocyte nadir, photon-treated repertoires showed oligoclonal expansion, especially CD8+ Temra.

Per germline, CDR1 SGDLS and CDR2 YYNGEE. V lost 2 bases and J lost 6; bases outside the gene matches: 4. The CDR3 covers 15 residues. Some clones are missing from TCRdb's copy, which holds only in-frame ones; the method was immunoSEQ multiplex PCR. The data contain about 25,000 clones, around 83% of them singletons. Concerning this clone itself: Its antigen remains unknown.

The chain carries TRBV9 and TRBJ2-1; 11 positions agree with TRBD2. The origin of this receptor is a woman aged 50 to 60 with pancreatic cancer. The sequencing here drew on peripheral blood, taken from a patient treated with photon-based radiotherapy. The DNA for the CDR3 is TGTGCCAGCAGCGTGGGTAGCGGGAGGGGCAATGAGCAGTTCTTC. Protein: CASSVGSGRGNEQFF. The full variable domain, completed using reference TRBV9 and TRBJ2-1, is DSGVTQTPKHLITATGQRVTLRCSPRSGDLSVYWYQQSLDQGLQFLIQYYNGEERAKGNILERFSAQQFPDLHSELNLSSLELGDSALYFCASSVGSGRGNEQFFGPGTRLTVL.